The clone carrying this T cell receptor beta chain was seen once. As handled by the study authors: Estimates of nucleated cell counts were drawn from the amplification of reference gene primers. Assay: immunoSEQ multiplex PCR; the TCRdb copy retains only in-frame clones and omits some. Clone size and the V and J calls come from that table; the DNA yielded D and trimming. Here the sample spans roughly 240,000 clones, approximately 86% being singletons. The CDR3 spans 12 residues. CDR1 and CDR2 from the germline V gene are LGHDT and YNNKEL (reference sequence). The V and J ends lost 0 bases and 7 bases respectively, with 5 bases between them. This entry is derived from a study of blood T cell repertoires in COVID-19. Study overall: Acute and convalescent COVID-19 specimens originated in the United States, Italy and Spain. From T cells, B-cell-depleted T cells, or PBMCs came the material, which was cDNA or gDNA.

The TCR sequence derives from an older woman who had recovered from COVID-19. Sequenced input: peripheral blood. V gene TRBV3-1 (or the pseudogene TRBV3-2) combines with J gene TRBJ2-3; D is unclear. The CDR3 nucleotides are TGTGCCAGCAGCCAAGATTATCATACGCAGTATTTT. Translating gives CASSQDYHTQYF.